The 25 T cell receptor beta chains in this list originate from one sample, sequenced in a study of T cells in Graves' hyperthyroidism and ophthalmopathy. Amplified TCR beta CDR3 regions came from RNA transcripts. A set of HTBI primers served as the primers for a first-round RT-PCR of the TCR CDR3. One entry per CDR3 protein results from TCRdb running MiXCR on the multiplex PCR reads. The repertoire consists of approximately 740,000 distinct CDR3 sequences, with about 15% occurring once and the leading ten covering about 10%. The sequenced sample was blood. The receptor set was obtained from a young woman with Graves' hyperthyroidism.

The chain couples TRBV12-3 or TRBV12-4 to TRBJ2-7; D gene ambiguous. V dropped 3 bases and J dropped 2 bases, with 5 bases sitting between them. This CDR3 is built from 12 residues. The CDR3 is CASSLYPYEQYF. The CDR3 DNA sequence: TGTGCCAGCAGTTTGTACCCCTACGAGCAGTACTTC.

This chain uses TRBV3-1 with TRBJ2-1; 7 bases are a match to TRBD1. The CDR3 length is 17 residues. Per germline, CDR1 LGHDT and CDR2 YNNKEL (reference sequence). Trimming cost V 0 bases and J 2 bases; bases outside gene matches: 7. The chain's CDR3 is CASSQDGRQGAYNEQFF. In nucleotides, the CDR3 is TGTGCCAGCAGCCAAGATGGTCGGCAGGGGGCCTACAATGAGCAGTTCTTC.

The chain recombines TRBV28 with TRBJ2-5, with TRBD2 as a possible D gene (6 bases). V shed 1 base and J shed 3 bases, with 15 bases lying between them. CDR1 and CDR2 (germline): MDHEN, SYDVKM. The length of the CDR3 is 16 residues. The CDR3 reads CASSLLGPGDEETQYF. In DNA, the CDR3 is TGTGCCAGCAGTTTATTAGGGCCGGGGGACGAAGAGACCCAGTACTTC.

In this sample, this clonotype turned up many times. V and J are TRBV27 and TRBJ1-1; D gene uncertain. Germline CDR1 and CDR2: MNHEY and SMNVEV (reference sequence). Trimming shortened V by 3 bases and J by 3 bases, and 8 bases separated the two germline ends. This CDR3 has 13 residues. CDR3 amino acids: CASSLAPYTEAFF. CDR3 bases: TGTGCCAGCAGTTTGGCACCATACACTGAAGCTTTCTTT.

This clonotype showed up many times. The V call is TRBV20-1, the J call TRBJ2-1, with 8 nucleotides matching TRBD2. Germline V gives CDR1 DFQATT, CDR2 SNEGSKA (reference sequence). This CDR3 region has 15 residues. V shed 6 bases, J shed 7 bases, and the junction held 14 bases outside the gene matches. CDR3 protein: CSAPEGGRRGNEQFF. CDR3 in DNA: TGCAGTGCCCCGGAGGGCGGGAGGAGGGGGAATGAGCAGTTCTTC.

Ten or more counts support this clonotype. CDR3 residues: CASSLGEGYRSPLHF. In DNA form, the CDR3 reads TGTGCCAGCAGTTTGGGAGAGGGGTACCGTTCACCCCTCCACTTT. This rearrangement joins TRBV28 to TRBJ1-6, with D maybe TRBD1 (5 bases). There are 15 residues in the CDR3. Germline-derived CDR1 and CDR2 are MDHEN and SYDVKM. The V and J ends lost 3 bases and 9 bases respectively, with 15 bases between them.

As regards this clonotype: A read error may explain this, as a much larger clone is one base away. The CDR3 here is CASRQDYGYTF. The CDR3, as DNA: TGTGCCAGCAGACAGGACTATGGCTACACCTTC. The gene calls are TRBV28 and TRBJ1-2; possible D gene TRBD1, 5 bases. The V end lost 6 bases, the J end lost 3 bases, and 5 bases lay between the germline ends. The CDR3 is made up of 11 amino acids. Germline V gives CDR1 MDHEN, CDR2 SYDVKM.

This clonotype has only a few counts. The chain combines TRBV28 with TRBJ2-1; D is unresolved. The CDR3 covers 18 residues. Trimming removed 3 bases at V and 1 base at J, with 19 bases between. Germline V gives CDR1 MDHEN, CDR2 SYDVKM. The CDR3 is CASSFPPVGQPSYNEQFF. CDR3 sequence (DNA): TGTGCCAGCAGTTTTCCCCCCGTTGGTCAACCTTCCTACAATGAGCAGTTCTTC. Complete variable domain (other parts from reference TRBV28 and TRBJ2-1): DVKVTQSSRYLVKRTGEKVFLECVQDMDHENMFWYRQDPGLGLRLIYFSYDVKMKEKGDIPEGYSVSREKKERFSLILESASTNQTSMYLCASSFPPVGQPSYNEQFFGPGTRLTVL.

The J gene is TRBJ1-5, the V gene TRBV5-1; D is unclear. CDR1 and CDR2 (germline): SGHRS, YFSETQ. The CDR3 totals 15 residues. Trimming pared 0 bases from V and 4 bases from J, leaving 11 bases between. The DNA of the CDR3 is TGCGCCAGCAGCTTGGCCTCTGGTGGGAATCAGCCCCAGCATTTT. Translating it yields CASSLASGGNQPQHF.

The chain joins TRBV7-9 to TRBJ2-1; 7 positions match TRBD2. V shed 7 bases, J shed 6 bases, and the junction held 9 bases outside the gene matches. The CDR3 runs 14 residues. Germline V gene sequence: CDR1 SEHNR, CDR2 FQNEAQ (reference sequence). In DNA form, the CDR3 reads TGTGCCAGCACCCAATCGAGCGGGGCCAATGAGCAGTTCTTC. The encoded protein is CASTQSSGANEQFF.

This clonotype has ten or more counts. The rearrangement links TRBV10-3 to TRBJ2-7; possible D gene TRBD1, 5 bases. V was shortened by 2 bases and J by 1 base, with 12 bases between the two germline ends. The CDR3 runs to 15 residues. Germline CDR1 and CDR2: ENHRY and SYGVKD. CDR3 DNA sequence: TGTGCCATCAGTGAGACCCTTACAGGTTCCTACGAGCAGTACTTC. Translated, it gives CAISETLTGSYEQYF.

The V and J genes are TRBV6-1 and TRBJ2-2, with D possibly being TRBD1 or TRBD2 (5 bases each). Germline lookup yields CDR1 MNHNS and CDR2 SASEGT. CDR3 size: 15 residues. V was shortened by 5 bases and J by 2 bases, with 12 bases between the two germline ends. The CDR3 DNA sequence: TGTGCCAGCAGTCCGGGACGCCTAAACACCGGGGAGCTGTTTTTT. Translated, it gives CASSPGRLNTGELFF.

About this clonotype itself: A much larger clone lies one base from this, so it may be a read error. The V gene is TRBV18, the J gene TRBJ2-3; D perhaps matches TRBD1 (6 bases). CDR1 is KGHSH, CDR2 LQKENI, per germline. V was clipped by 4 bases and J by 6 bases, with 17 bases between them. The CDR3 runs 15 residues. CDR3 residues: CASSLLGTLEDTQYF. The CDR3 region has the DNA TGTGCCAGCTCACTACTCGGGACACTGGAGGATACGCAGTATTTT.

This clonotype was detected ten times or more. The V call is TRBV28, the J call TRBJ2-7; 9 bases line up with TRBD1. Trimming removed 6 bases from V and 2 bases from J; junction bases left unmatched: 11. The CDR3 is 16 amino acids. Germline V lookup: CDR1 MDHEN, CDR2 SYDVKM. For the CDR3, the DNA is TGTGCCAGCAGGCCCGATCCGGGACAGGGCCCCTACGAGCAGTACTTC. Translation: CASRPDPGQGPYEQYF. The entire variable domain, with the rest obtained from reference TRBV28 and TRBJ2-7, is as follows: DVKVTQSSRYLVKRTGEKVFLECVQDMDHENMFWYRQDPGLGLRLIYFSYDVKMKEKGDIPEGYSVSREKKERFSLILESASTNQTSMYLCASRPDPGQGPYEQYFGPGTRLTVT.

The rearrangement uses TRBV7-8 and TRBJ2-1, with TRBD2 matching 11 bases. Looked up from germline, CDR1 is SGHVS and CDR2 is FQNEAQ. The ends lost 1 base at V and 6 bases at J; junction bases unmatched: 8. The CDR3 runs 17 residues. The CDR3, as DNA: TGTGCCAGCAGCTTAGTTCCCTTAGCGGGAGGGCTCAATGAGCAGTTCTTC. Protein: CASSLVPLAGGLNEQFF. The variable domain in full, completed from reference TRBV7-8 and TRBJ2-1, reads GAGVSQSPRYKVAKRGQDVALRCDPISGHVSLFWYQQALGQGPEFLTYFQNEAQLDKSGLPSDRFFAERPEGSVSTLKIQRTQQEDSAVYLCASSLVPLAGGLNEQFFGPGTRLTVL.

This clonotype was detected many times. J is TRBJ2-3 and V is TRBV19; the match to TRBD2 covers 13 bases. The CDR3 totals 18 residues. CDR1 and CDR2 from the germline V gene are LNHDA and SQIVND (reference sequence). J lost 5 bases, V lost 5 bases, and 13 bases had no gene match. CDR3 amino acids: CASSPRLRTSGSGDTQYF. CDR3 nucleotides: TGTGCCAGTAGTCCGAGACTGAGGACTAGCGGGAGTGGAGATACGCAGTATTTT.

Worth noting for this clonotype: With a much larger clone just one base away, this may be a read error. The genes are TRBV13 and TRBJ2-7, with TRBD1 matching over 7 bases. The CDR3 is 15 amino acids. Germline-derived CDR1 and CDR2 are PRHDT and FYEKMQ (reference sequence). DNA of the CDR3: TGTGCCAGCAGCTTGGCAGGGGGATCAACCTACAAGCAGTACTTC. This encodes CASSLAGGSTYKQYF. The full variable domain, its missing parts supplied by reference TRBV13 and TRBJ2-7, is AAGVIQSPRHLIKEKRETATLKCYPIPRHDTVYWYQQGPGQDPQFLISFYEKMQSDKGSIPDRFSAQQFSDYHSELNMSSLELGDSALYFCASSLAGGSTYKQYFGPGTRLTVT.

This clonotype occurred many times. V usage is TRBV12-3 or TRBV12-4 and J usage is TRBJ1-1; possibly TRBD1 for D (5 bases). This CDR3 spans 11 amino acids. Deletions cut 6 bases from V and 9 bases from J, with 11 bases between. The CDR3 nucleotides read TGTGCCAGCAGACCGGGACGGAAAGCTTTCTTT. Protein: CASRPGRKAFF.

This clonotype has at least ten counts. The chain joins TRBV3-1 to TRBJ2-7; possibly TRBD2 for D (6 bases). There are 18 residues in the CDR3. V lost 4 bases and J 2 bases, leaving 24 bases between the germline ends. Germline values: CDR1 LGHDT, CDR2 YNNKEL (reference sequence). For the CDR3, the DNA is TGTGCCAGCAGCCCTTCTCCATCGACTCGCCGGGAGACCTACGAGCAGTACTTC. It codes for CASSPSPSTRRETYEQYF.

This clonotype showed up many times. This chain connects TRBV20-1 to TRBJ2-7, with TRBD1 matching 7 bases. CDR3 length equals 11 residues. The germline V gene has CDR1 DFQATT and CDR2 SNEGSKA (reference sequence). J was trimmed by 6 bases and V by 4 bases; bases with no gene match: 3. CDR3 in amino acids: CSATRQGEQYF. The DNA for the CDR3 is TGCAGTGCTACAAGACAGGGCGAGCAGTACTTC.

The rearrangement joins TRBV11-2 to TRBJ1-1, with D hard to call. The CDR3 has 15 amino acids. V was cut by 1 base and J by 6 bases, with 15 bases left in between. Germline loops: CDR1 SGHAT, CDR2 FQNNGV. CDR3 coding DNA: TGTGCCAGCAGCTTAGCCGACGGGCGATTCCCTGAAGCTTTCTTT. Protein product: CASSLADGRFPEAFF.

This clonotype was observed at least ten times. The chain recombines TRBV27 with TRBJ2-1, with 9 bases aligning to TRBD1. The V and J ends lost 5 bases and 4 bases, in that order; junction bases with no gene match: 6. Germline V gives CDR1 MNHEY, CDR2 SMNVEV (reference sequence). This CDR3 spans 15 amino acids. In DNA, the CDR3 is TGTGCCAGCAGTCTAACAGGGGGCGTATACAATGAGCAGTTCTTC. Translated: CASSLTGGVYNEQFF.

The V call is TRBV12-3 or TRBV12-4, the J call TRBJ2-3; D remains ambiguous. V was shortened by 10 bases and J by 5 bases, with 10 bases between the two germline ends. The CDR3 length is 11 residues. As DNA, the CDR3 is TGTGCCACCGCGGCAAGAGATACGCAGTATTTT. It translates to CATAARDTQYF.

This clonotype showed up just a few times. Here the CDR3 reads CASSRAGTYAGGYTF. The CDR3 DNA reads as TGTGCCAGCAGTAGGGCCGGGACGTATGCAGGTGGCTACACCTTC. The chain has TRBV27 and TRBJ1-2; a possible D gene is TRBD1 (5 bases). Germline CDR1 is MNHEY and CDR2 is SMNVEV (reference sequence). The CDR3 has 15 residues. Trimming took 5 bases from V and 7 from J, leaving 20 bases between them.

Worth noting for this clonotype: This may stem from a read error, because a much larger clone lies one nucleotide away. The final CDR3 position lacks the conserved phenylalanine or tryptophan, pointing to a likely read error. The rearrangement links TRBV20-1 to TRBJ1-5, with D perhaps TRBD1 (6 bases). In germline, CDR1 is DFQATT, CDR2 SNEGSKA (reference sequence). V shed 6 bases and J shed 4 bases, with 19 bases lying between them. The CDR3 extends over 15 amino acids. The DNA of the CDR3 is TGCAGTGCCAAAGCGGTGGGCAGGGGAAATCAGCCCCAGCATTTA. As protein: CSAKAVGRGNQPQHL.